Each of the 11 T cell receptor beta chains below was sequenced from the same sample in a study of shared clonotypes between healthy human individuals. The table came from immunoSEQ multiplex PCR; TCRdb's copy has only in-frame clones and leaves some out. Here the sample spans millions of clones, around 95% being singletons. Material for sequencing was naive CD4+ T cells sorted from blood. Indicated subset: CD45RA+ positively selected. The receptors derive from a young man in good health.

Only a few counts were recorded for this clone. The chain employs TRBV7-9 and TRBJ1-6; D gene uncertain. V was cut by 6 bases and J by 6 bases, with 6 bases left in between. Germline V gene sequence: CDR1 SEHNR, CDR2 FQNEAQ (reference sequence). The length of the CDR3 is 12 residues. Written as DNA, the CDR3 is TGTGCCAGCAGAGGAGTTAATTCACCCCTCCACTTT. It encodes CASRGVNSPLHF. Filled out from reference TRBV7-9 and TRBJ1-6, the complete variable domain reads DTGVSQNPRHKITKRGQNVTFRCDPISEHNRLYWYRQTLGQGPEFLTYFQNEAQLEKSRLLSDRFSAERPKGSFSTLEIQRTEQGDSAMYLCASRGVNSPLHFGNGTRLTVT.

J is TRBJ2-7 and V is TRBV7-2, with D perhaps being TRBD1 or TRBD2 (5 bases each). Trimming stripped 4 bases from V and 3 bases from J, with 16 bases between. The V gene's germline CDR1 is SGHTA and CDR2 FQGNSA. This CDR3 comprises 15 residues. The CDR3 loop is CASSSARDVSYEQYF. CDR3 coding DNA: TGTGCCAGCAGCTCTGCTAGGGACGTAAGCTACGAGCAGTACTTC.

The gene calls are TRBV6-5 and TRBJ1-2; TRBD1 might be the D (5 bases). This CDR3 spans 14 amino acids. Trimming removed 8 bases from V and 6 bases from J, with 19 bases in between. CDR1 MNHEY and CDR2 SVGAGI come from the germline V gene. The CDR3 reads CASLPPTGGDGYTF. DNA of the CDR3: TGTGCCAGCCTCCCACCTACAGGCGGTGATGGCTACACCTTC.

The chain recombines TRBV10-2 with TRBJ1-2; D is uncertain. The CDR3 totals 15 residues. The V and J ends lost 3 bases and 2 bases respectively, with 13 bases between them. Germline V CDR1 and CDR2: WSHSY, SAAADI. CDR3 bases: TGCGCCAGCAGTGATTTTTTGGGCAGCAACTATGGCTACACCTTC. Protein: CASSDFLGSNYGYTF.

This clone was detected only a few times. This sample also contains other DNA sequences that code for the same CDR3. The genes are TRBV11-2 and TRBJ1-2, with 7 bases identical to TRBD1. With V trimmed by 1 base and J by 5 bases, 4 bases remained unmatched. CDR3 length: 14 amino acids. The germline CDR1 and CDR2 sequences are SGHAT and FQNNGV. The CDR3 reads CASSLGDRAYGYTF. The CDR3 DNA reads TGTGCCAGCAGCTTAGGAGACAGGGCTTATGGCTACACCTTC. The entire variable domain, with the rest obtained from reference TRBV11-2 and TRBJ1-2, is as follows: EAGVAQSPRYKIIEKRQSVAFWCNPISGHATLYWYQQILGQGPKLLIQFQNNGVVDDSQLPKDRFSAERLKGVDSTLKIQPAKLEDSAVYLCASSLGDRAYGYTFGSGTRLTVV.

The chain couples TRBV29-1 to TRBJ2-5; no clear D. Deletions cut 5 bases from V and 1 base from J, with 11 bases between. CDR1 and CDR2 from the germline V gene are SQVTM and ANQGSEA. CDR3 length: 13 residues. CDR3 coding DNA: TGCAGCGTTTCTACCCAGGTCCAAGAGACCCAGTACTTC. Translated: CSVSTQVQETQYF. Based on the CDR3 plus reference TRBV29-1 and TRBJ2-5, the full variable domain is SAVISQKPSRDICQRGTSLTIQCQVDSQVTMMFWYRQQPGQSLTLIATANQGSEATYESGFVIDKFPISRPNLTFSTLTVSNMSPEDSSIYLCSVSTQVQETQYFGPGTRLLVL.

V usage is TRBV7-9 and J usage is TRBJ1-5; 7 bases line up with TRBD1. Germline V gene sequence: CDR1 SEHNR, CDR2 FQNEAQ (reference sequence). Unmatched junction bases numbered 4, after V lost 1 base and J lost 1 base. There are 16 residues in the CDR3. The CDR3 nucleotides are TGTGCCAGCAGCTTAGGGCTGGGACAGAGCAATCAGCCCCAGCATTTT. Its protein product is CASSLGLGQSNQPQHF.

The chain carries TRBV6-6 and TRBJ2-7; 11 positions agree with TRBD1. Germline V gene sequence: CDR1 MNHNY, CDR2 SVGAGI (reference sequence). The CDR3 consists of 15 residues. Trimming took 5 bases from V and 2 from J; bases not matched to a gene: 5. The CDR3 DNA reads TGTGCCAGCAGTAAACCGGGACAGGGGGCCTACGAGCAGTACTTC. Residues: CASSKPGQGAYEQYF.

This clone appeared once. The chain couples TRBV7-8 to TRBJ1-5, with D hard to call. Trimming took off 5 bases at V and 3 bases at J, with 14 bases between the two ends. This CDR3 region has 15 residues. Germline-derived CDR1 and CDR2 are SGHVS and FQNEAQ. The CDR3 region has the DNA TGTGCCAGCAGCGCCGGACGGCAGGTCAATCAGCCCCAGCATTTT. Translation gives CASSAGRQVNQPQHF.

This clone was seen only once. The chain employs TRBV7-3 and TRBJ2-2; weak D call: TRBD2 (6 bases). Germline V gene sequence: CDR1 SGHTA, CDR2 FQGTGA. This CDR3 is built from 15 residues. V shed 6 bases and J shed 2 bases, with 13 bases lying between them. CDR3 DNA sequence: TGTGCCAGCAGGGATTGGGGAGGAAACACCGGGGAGCTGTTTTTT. It specifies CASRDWGGNTGELFF.

Concerning this clone: One end of the junction varies from germline; a read error may be responsible. The chain couples TRBV7-7 to TRBJ2-3, with TRBD1 identical over 7 bases. Germline V gene lookup returns CDR1 SSHAT and CDR2 FNYEAQ (reference sequence). This CDR3 spans 15 amino acids. The CDR3 is CASSLGRGLADTQYF. The CDR3 DNA sequence: TGTGCTAGCAGCCTGGGAAGGGGGCTCGCAGATACGCAGTATTTT.